The subject of this entry is one T cell receptor beta chain. What it recognizes is unknown. The CDR3 totals 17 residues. The trim removed 0 bases at V and 2 bases at J, leaving 10 bases unmatched. The V gene's germline CDR1 is SGHRS and CDR2 YFSETQ. This sample is drawn from a study of T-cell reconstitution after alpha-beta-depleted transplantation in children. Study-wide results and limits: Newly produced T cells mostly accounted for T-cell counts and diversity one year post-transplant.

Unique molecular identifiers featured in how the TCRbeta library was prepared. Via MiXCR, TCRdb re-called the PCR reads, giving one row per CDR3 protein. The table has around 130,000 distinct CDR3 sequences, 9.7% seen once. The receptor comes from a girl under two years old who had a stem cell transplant for combined immunodeficiency, so the T cells may come from the graft donor. The chain recombines TRBV5-1 with TRBJ2-5, with 7 bases identical to TRBD1. The sequences come from PBMCs, mostly from graft donor cells, collected 180 days after TCRalphabeta/CD19-depleted stem cell transplant. The CDR3 spells CASSLGGGQDVQETQYF. The CDR3 region has the DNA TGCGCCAGCAGCTTGGGGGGTGGACAGGACGTACAAGAGACCCAGTACTTC.